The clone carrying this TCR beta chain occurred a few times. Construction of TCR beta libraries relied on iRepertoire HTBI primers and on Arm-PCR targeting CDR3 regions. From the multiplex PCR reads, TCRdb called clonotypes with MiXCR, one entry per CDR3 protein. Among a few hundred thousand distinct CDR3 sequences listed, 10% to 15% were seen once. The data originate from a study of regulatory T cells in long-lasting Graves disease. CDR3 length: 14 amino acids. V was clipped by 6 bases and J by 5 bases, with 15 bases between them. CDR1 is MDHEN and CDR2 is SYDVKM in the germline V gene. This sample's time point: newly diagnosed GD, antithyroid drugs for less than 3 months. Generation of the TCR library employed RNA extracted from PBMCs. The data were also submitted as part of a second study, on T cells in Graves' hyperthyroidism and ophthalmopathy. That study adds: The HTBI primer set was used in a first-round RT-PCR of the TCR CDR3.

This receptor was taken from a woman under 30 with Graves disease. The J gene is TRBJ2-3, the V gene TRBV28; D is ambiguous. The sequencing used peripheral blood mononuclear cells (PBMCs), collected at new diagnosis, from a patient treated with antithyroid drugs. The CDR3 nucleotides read TGTGCCAGCAGGCATGAACGGGTCGTAGATACGCAGTATTTT. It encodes CASRHERVVDTQYF.